These 31 T cell receptor beta chains came from one sample sequenced in a study of shared clonotypes between healthy human individuals (dated by TCRdb to 2018 to 2021). Libraries were built with the immunoSEQ multiplex PCR assay. This is the immuneACCESS table as TCRdb keeps it, with only in-frame sequences that have V and J called. A part of the clones is gone; compared with another copy, unresolved V genes explain less than half, and the rest is unexplained. Recorded for this sample are 2.5 million or so clones; more than 80% of them occurred a single time. In total, the top ten clones hold roughly 0.15% of the sample. Sequences were obtained from naive CD4+ T cells sorted from blood. The cell subset or site label of this sample denotes: CD45RA+ positively selected. The source is a man between 18 and 35 years old in good health.

This clone was recorded only once. The V call is TRBV7-2, the J call TRBJ2-5, with 11 nucleotides matching TRBD2. Germline loops: CDR1 SGHTA, CDR2 FQGNSA. V shed 5 bases and J 5 bases; nucleotides not matched to a gene: 13. The CDR3 is made up of 17 amino acids. CDR3 sequence reads: CASSKGLAVSSGETQYF. The CDR3 DNA is TGTGCCAGCAGCAAGGGACTAGCGGTTTCCTCAGGGGAGACCCAGTACTTC.

The V call is TRBV2, the J call TRBJ2-7; D might be TRBD2 (5 bases). V lost 4 bases and J 5 bases, leaving 6 bases between the germline ends. Germline V gives CDR1 SNHLY, CDR2 FYNNEI. This CDR3 has 11 residues. The CDR3 DNA follows: TGTGCCAGCAGTGGAGGGAACGAGCAGTACTTC. It specifies CASSGGNEQYF. Filled out from reference TRBV2 and TRBJ2-7, the complete variable domain reads EPEVTQTPSHQVTQMGQEVILRCVPISNHLYFYWYRQILGQKVEFLVSFYNNEISEKSEIFDDQFSVERPDGSNFTLKIRSTKLEDSAMYFCASSGGNEQYFGPGTRLTVT.

This clone has just one count. V and J are TRBV7-2 and TRBJ2-5; TRBD2 agrees at 13 bases. The CDR3 extends over 17 amino acids. The trim removed 3 bases at V and 2 bases at J, leaving 6 bases unmatched. Germline CDR1 SGHTA, CDR2 FQGNSA. The CDR3 spells CASSFRLAGGEQETQYF. Written as DNA, the CDR3 is TGTGCCAGCAGCTTCCGACTAGCGGGAGGCGAGCAAGAGACCCAGTACTTC. Full variable domain (remainder filled in from reference TRBV7-2 and TRBJ2-5): GAGVSQSPSNKVTEKGKDVELRCDPISGHTALYWYRQSLGQGLEFLIYFQGNSAPDKSGLPSDRFSAERTGGSVSTLTIQRTQQEDSAVYLCASSFRLAGGEQETQYFGPGTRLLVL.

The chain carries TRBV4-1 and TRBJ1-1; possible D gene TRBD1, 5 bases. CDR3 size: 15 residues. Germline CDR1 reads MGHRA; CDR2 reads YSYEKL. V was pared by 4 bases and J by 8 bases, with 20 bases between. CDR3 sequence: CASSPTQVGGTEAFF. CDR3 bases: TGCGCCAGCAGCCCAACCCAGGTTGGGGGTACCGAAGCTTTCTTT.

V usage is TRBV27 and J usage is TRBJ1-5; tentatively, D is TRBD1 (6 bases). With 4 bases removed from V and 0 bases from J, the gap between germline ends came to 10 bases. This CDR3 spans 15 amino acids. The germline V gene encodes CDR1 MNHEY and CDR2 SMNVEV (reference sequence). The CDR3 protein is CASSSRQVSNQPQHF. CDR3 DNA sequence: TGTGCCAGCAGTTCCCGACAGGTTAGCAATCAGCCCCAGCATTTT.

The V call is TRBV18, the J call TRBJ2-2; 9 bases align to TRBD1. The trim removed 0 bases at V and 2 bases at J, leaving 7 bases unmatched. Looked up from germline, CDR1 is KGHSH and CDR2 is LQKENI. This CDR3 comprises 18 residues. CDR3 sequence: CASSPPGDRGDNTGELFF. For the CDR3, the DNA is TGTGCCAGCTCACCACCGGGAGACAGGGGGGACAACACCGGGGAGCTGTTTTTT.

In this sample, this clone turned up once. Other DNA variants within this sample encode the same CDR3. The V and J genes are TRBV5-4 and TRBJ2-5; TRBD1 matches at 10 bases. CDR1 and CDR2 (germline): SGHNT, YYREEE (reference sequence). J lost 5 bases, V lost 4 bases, and 5 bases had no gene match. The CDR3 is made up of 14 amino acids. The CDR3: CASSRDRGRETQYF. The CDR3, as DNA: TGTGCCAGCAGCCGGGACAGGGGCCGGGAGACCCAGTACTTC.

This chain connects TRBV11-2 to TRBJ1-3; D is unresolved. The CDR3 consists of 16 residues. Deletions cut 1 base from V and 0 bases from J, with 10 bases between. The germline V gene has CDR1 SGHAT and CDR2 FQNNGV. CDR3 in amino acids: CASSLGFGSSGNTIYF. The CDR3 DNA follows: TGTGCCAGCAGCTTAGGATTCGGGAGCTCTGGAAACACCATATATTTT.

V is TRBV5-1 and J is TRBJ2-2; D not certain. Germline CDR1 SGHRS, CDR2 YFSETQ. The CDR3 length is 13 residues. The V end lost 2 bases, the J end lost 6 bases, and 8 bases lay between the germline ends. The CDR3 coding sequence is TGCGCCAGCAGCTTTAATGCGGCCGGGGAGCTGTTTTTT. Translation: CASSFNAAGELFF.

The chain links TRBV4-3 to TRBJ2-7; unclear D gene. The CDR3 is 15 residues long. V gave up 5 bases and J gave up 2 bases, with 16 bases separating them. In germline, CDR1 is LGHNA, CDR2 YSLEER. The CDR3 coding sequence is TGCGCCAGCAGCACTCACGGTAGTGGAACCTACGAGCAGTACTTC. It codes for CASSTHGSGTYEQYF.

The V and J genes are TRBV30 and TRBJ1-6; a possible D gene is TRBD1 (6 bases). Trimming took 8 bases from V and 8 from J, leaving 16 bases between them. The CDR3 extends over 13 amino acids. Germline CDR1 reads GTSNPN; CDR2 reads SVGIG (reference sequence). CDR3 residues: CAGHRVRDSPLHF. The CDR3 DNA reads TGTGCCGGCCACAGGGTTAGGGATTCACCCCTCCACTTT.

This clone was observed once. The V and J genes are TRBV4-3 and TRBJ2-1, with 8 bases that match TRBD1. Germline V gene data show CDR1 as LGHNA and CDR2 as YSLEER. Trimming removed 0 bases from V and 3 bases from J; junction bases left unmatched: 7. The CDR3 runs 17 residues. CDR3 residues: CASSQDLETGDYNEQFF. CDR3 sequence (DNA): TGCGCCAGCAGCCAAGATCTTGAGACAGGGGACTACAATGAGCAGTTCTTC.

V usage is TRBV5-1 and J usage is TRBJ2-3; 13 bases are shared with TRBD2. Looked up from germline, CDR1 is SGHRS and CDR2 is YFSETQ. The V gene end was trimmed by 4 bases and the J gene end by 6 bases; junction bases not matched to a gene: 8. The CDR3 totals 16 residues. CDR3 in amino acids: CASSLTSGGGEDTQYF. CDR3 in DNA: TGCGCCAGCAGCCTAACTAGCGGGGGGGGCGAGGATACGCAGTATTTT.

Only one count was recorded for this clone. The chain has TRBV21-1 and TRBJ2-5; the D call TRBD1 from the table was never checked on the DNA. TRBV21-1 is flagged as a pseudogene. CDR3 length: 17 amino acids. CDR3 sequence (DNA): TGTGCCAGCAGCAAATCCCCAGGGATCGAGCTAGAAGAGACCCAGTACTTC. It specifies CASSKSPGIELEETQYF.

The rearrangement links TRBV5-1 to TRBJ2-7; 8 bases line up with TRBD1. V shed 3 bases and J 5 bases; nucleotides not matched to a gene: 7. Per the germline V gene, CDR1 is SGHRS and CDR2 is YFSETQ. The CDR3 consists of 14 residues. The DNA of the CDR3 is TGCGCCAGCAGCTATGGACAGGGAAGCAACGAGCAGTACTTC. It translates to CASSYGQGSNEQYF.

A note on this clone: This sample includes further DNA sequences coding for the same CDR3. The chain combines TRBV10-3 with TRBJ1-1, with D possibly TRBD1 on 5 matching bases. Trimming took off 2 bases at V and 3 bases at J, with 7 bases between the two ends. The CDR3 extends over 13 amino acids. Per germline, CDR1 ENHRY and CDR2 SYGVKD. The CDR3 is CAISERGDTEAFF. For the CDR3, the DNA is TGTGCCATCAGTGAGCGGGGGGACACTGAAGCTTTCTTT.

A single count supports this clone. CDR3 amino acids: CASRPGTLETQYF. The CDR3, as DNA: TGTGCCAGCAGACCCGGGACACTAGAGACCCAGTACTTC. The V call is TRBV5-5, the J call TRBJ2-5, with a tentative D call TRBD1 (6 bases). Germline V gives CDR1 SGHKS, CDR2 YYEKEE (reference sequence). The CDR3 extends over 13 amino acids. Trimming stripped 5 bases from V and 4 bases from J, with 12 bases between.

The rearrangement joins TRBV29-1 to TRBJ2-1; 11 nucleotides match TRBD2. Losses at the gene ends were 4 bases for V and 0 bases for J; bases not matched to a gene: 11. The CDR3 consists of 18 residues. Germline CDR1 reads SQVTM; CDR2 reads ANQGSEA. In DNA form, the CDR3 reads TGCAGCGTTGTAGGGACTAGCGGCCTCTCTAGCTCCTACAATGAGCAGTTCTTC. Translated: CSVVGTSGLSSSYNEQFF.

This sequence joins TRBV7-9 and TRBJ2-5; TRBD1 agrees at 8 bases. Germline V gene lookup returns CDR1 SEHNR and CDR2 FQNEAQ (reference sequence). V gave up 1 base and J gave up 0 bases; unmatched junction bases: 1. This CDR3 contains 15 residues. The CDR3 DNA reads as TGTGCCAGCAGCTTAGGGGACAGGTACCAAGAGACCCAGTACTTC. The encoded protein is CASSLGDRYQETQYF.

The chain has TRBV9 and TRBJ1-2, with no clear D. Trimming took 0 bases from V and 7 from J, leaving 7 bases between them. CDR1 and CDR2 (germline): SGDLS, YYNGEE. This CDR3 comprises 12 residues. The CDR3 region has the DNA TGTGCCAGCAGCGTAGTAGGATTTGGCTACACCTTC. Translating gives CASSVVGFGYTF.

V usage is TRBV6-5 and J usage is TRBJ1-6, with D unresolved. Trimming took off 2 bases at V and 9 bases at J, with 17 bases between the two ends. Per germline, CDR1 MNHEY and CDR2 SVGAGI. This CDR3 has 16 amino acids. The CDR3 loop is CASSYRQTRAGSPLHF. The CDR3 nucleotides read TGTGCCAGCAGTTACCGGCAGACCCGGGCCGGTTCACCCCTCCACTTT.

CDR3 residues: CASSLIRDEQYF. Written as DNA, the CDR3 is TGTGCCAGCAGCCTCATAAGGGACGAGCAGTACTTC. The gene calls are TRBV28 and TRBJ2-7; D gene uncertain. The CDR3 is made up of 12 amino acids. V lost 6 bases to trimming and J lost 5 bases, with 11 bases between them. Germline CDR1 and CDR2: MDHEN and SYDVKM. Combining the CDR3 with reference TRBV28 and TRBJ2-7 gives the whole variable domain DVKVTQSSRYLVKRTGEKVFLECVQDMDHENMFWYRQDPGLGLRLIYFSYDVKMKEKGDIPEGYSVSREKKERFSLILESASTNQTSMYLCASSLIRDEQYFGPGTRLTVT.

Notes on this clone: Different DNA sequences within this sample yield the same CDR3. The J gene is TRBJ2-3, the V gene TRBV5-6, with unresolved D. CDR1 SGHDT and CDR2 YYEEEE come from the germline V gene. Deletions cut 0 bases from V and 4 bases from J, with 3 bases between. The length of the CDR3 is 12 residues. The DNA for the CDR3 is TGTGCCAGCAGCTTGGTATCAGATACGCAGTATTTT. As protein: CASSLVSDTQYF.

The chain carries TRBV9 and TRBJ2-6; D is unclear. V was clipped by 0 bases and J by 0 bases, with 7 bases between them. Germline-derived CDR1 and CDR2 are SGDLS and YYNGEE. The CDR3 totals 16 residues. CDR3 sequence: CASSVGYSSGANVLTF. The CDR3, as DNA: TGTGCCAGCAGCGTAGGGTACAGCTCTGGGGCCAACGTCCTGACTTTC.

This chain links TRBV4-3 with TRBJ2-7; D perhaps matches TRBD1 (5 bases). V lost 1 base and J lost 5, with 12 bases in between. The germline gives CDR1 LGHNA, CDR2 YSLEER. The CDR3 length is 14 residues. The chain's CDR3 is CASSQVSRGHEQYF. The CDR3 region has the DNA TGCGCCAGCAGCCAAGTTTCAAGGGGCCACGAGCAGTACTTC.

Regarding this clone: The DNA is left out, because the CDR3 cannot be placed on it with certainty; the CDR3 is given as TCRdb lists it. The chain uses TRBV21-1 and TRBJ1-6; TRBD1 was called by the table and not checked on the DNA. TRBV21-1 is termed a pseudogene. The CDR3 is 19 residues long, ends included. The CDR3 region is CASSKVGQGSHSYNSPLHF.

Only one count was recorded for this clone. The same CDR3 arises from other DNA sequences in this sample as well. The chain combines TRBV30 with TRBJ2-2; D not resolved. Germline V gene data show CDR1 as GTSNPN and CDR2 as SVGIG (reference sequence). Trimming cost V 1 base and J 1 base, with 4 bases left between them. The CDR3 contains 13 residues. CDR3 bases: TGTGCCTGGAGTGGGGTGAACACCGGGGAGCTGTTTTTT. Its translation is CAWSGVNTGELFF.

This chain links TRBV5-4 with TRBJ2-7; 10 nucleotides agree with TRBD1. The CDR3 is 15 amino acids. J was trimmed by 6 bases and V by 0 bases; bases with no gene match: 6. The V gene's germline CDR1 is SGHNT and CDR2 YYREEE (reference sequence). As DNA, the CDR3 is TGTGCCAGCAGCTTGGGATTCGGACAGGGGGGCGAGCAGTACTTC. The encoded protein is CASSLGFGQGGEQYF. Filled out from reference TRBV5-4 and TRBJ2-7, the complete variable domain reads ETGVTQSPTHLIKTRGQQVTLRCSSQSGHNTVSWYQQALGQGPQFIFQYYREEENGRGNFPPRFSGLQFPNYSSELNVNALELDDSALYLCASSLGFGQGGEQYFGPGTRLTVT.

A single count supports this clone. This chain connects TRBV27 to TRBJ1-1, with a weak D call TRBD1 (5 bases). Germline V lookup: CDR1 MNHEY, CDR2 SMNVEV (reference sequence). V was shortened by 9 bases and J by 2 bases, with 19 bases between the two germline ends. The length of the CDR3 is 15 residues. The chain's CDR3 is CASHEGPGSNTEAFF. In DNA, the CDR3 is TGTGCCAGTCATGAGGGGCCTGGATCCAACACTGAAGCTTTCTTT.

The V gene is TRBV7-8, the J gene TRBJ1-2; weak D call: TRBD1 (5 bases). V lost 6 bases to trimming and J lost 4 bases, with 15 bases between them. CDR1 SGHVS and CDR2 FQNEAQ come from the germline V gene. CDR3 size: 14 residues. The CDR3 bases are TGTGCCAGCAGGCCCCCGGGGCAGATCTATGGCTACACCTTC. Translated, it gives CASRPPGQIYGYTF. The complete variable domain, with remaining parts taken from reference TRBV7-8 and TRBJ1-2, reads GAGVSQSPRYKVAKRGQDVALRCDPISGHVSLFWYQQALGQGPEFLTYFQNEAQLDKSGLPSDRFFAERPEGSVSTLKIQRTQQEDSAVYLCASRPPGQIYGYTFGSGTRLTVV.

The V gene is TRBV5-8, the J gene TRBJ2-7; TRBD1 matches at 8 bases. Germline V gene sequence: CDR1 SGHTS, CDR2 YDEGEE. J gave up 3 bases and V 4 bases, and 6 bases lay outside the gene matches. The CDR3 length is 14 residues. The CDR3 reads CASSLGQGLYEQYF. The CDR3, as DNA: TGTGCCAGCAGCCTCGGACAGGGTCTCTACGAGCAGTACTTC.